One and the same sample provided the 28 T cell receptor beta chains below, sequenced in a study of cytomegalovirus exposure and HLA in healthy donors. TCRdb's table, derived via immunoSEQ multiplex PCR, lists solely in-frame clones and lacks some. The data contain roughly 56,000 clones, around 93% of them singletons. The material sequenced was PBMCs. The receptors stem from a woman aged 18 to 35 in good health and CMV-seropositive.

J is TRBJ2-4 and V is TRBV27; possibly TRBD2 for D (6 bases). Germline CDR1 and CDR2: MNHEY and SMNVEV (reference sequence). This CDR3 is built from 16 residues. The V end lost 6 bases, the J end lost 1 base, and 16 bases lay between the germline ends. In nucleotides, the CDR3 is TGTGCCAGCAGGGCCCAAGGGAGGTCGGCCAAAAACATTCAGTACTTC. This sequence encodes CASRAQGRSAKNIQYF.

In its sample, this clone was seen a few times. This sequence joins TRBV27 and TRBJ2-7; D unresolved. Germline V CDR1 and CDR2: MNHEY, SMNVEV (reference sequence). V lost 5 bases, J lost 6 bases, and 14 bases lay in between. The CDR3 totals 13 residues. The CDR3 region is CASSPDTRGEQYF. The CDR3 nucleotides are TGTGCCAGCAGTCCTGATACGAGAGGCGAGCAGTACTTC.

The chain employs TRBV11-2 and TRBJ2-3, with no clear D. V was pared by 2 bases and J by 10 bases, with 19 bases between. Germline CDR1 reads SGHAT; CDR2 reads FQNNGV. The CDR3 spans 15 residues. The CDR3, as DNA: TGTGCCAGCAGCTTAAGTCTCGTAGTCGTTGAGGCGCAGTATTTT. Its translation: CASSLSLVVVEAQYF.

This rearrangement joins TRBV7-8 to TRBJ1-1, with D perhaps TRBD1 (5 bases). CDR3 length: 15 amino acids. V dropped 4 bases and J dropped 7 bases, with 19 bases sitting between them. The germline gives CDR1 SGHVS, CDR2 FQNEAQ. Here the CDR3 reads CASSWGGGPSLEAFF. The CDR3 nucleotides read TGTGCCAGCAGCTGGGGGGGAGGGCCTTCCCTTGAAGCTTTCTTT.

The chain has TRBV6-6 and TRBJ1-1; TRBD1 is a possible D gene (6 bases). Germline assignment: CDR1 MNHNY and CDR2 SVGAGI (reference sequence). The CDR3 is 14 residues long. The V gene lost 7 bases and the J gene lost 1 base, with 13 bases spanning the gap. This CDR3 reads CASISTTGNTEAFF. DNA of the CDR3: TGTGCCAGCATTAGCACGACAGGGAACACTGAAGCTTTCTTT.

This chain links TRBV19 with TRBJ1-2; D unresolved. Trimming shortened V by 5 bases and J by 0 bases, and 13 bases separated the two germline ends. The germline gives CDR1 LNHDA, CDR2 SQIVND (reference sequence). The CDR3 sequence is 15 residues long. CDR3 residues: CASSRWAGSNYGYTF. In DNA form, the CDR3 reads TGTGCCAGTAGTCGGTGGGCAGGATCTAACTATGGCTACACCTTC.

This clone was found a few times. The chain joins TRBV6-1 to TRBJ2-5; 10 positions match TRBD1. CDR1 is MNHNS and CDR2 is SASEGT in the germline V gene. Unmatched junction bases numbered 11, after V lost 0 bases and J lost 4 bases. This CDR3 spans 18 amino acids. CDR3 in DNA: TGTGCCAGCAGTGAAGCGAGGGGGGACAGGGGCAATCGAGAGACCCAGTACTTC. Its protein is CASSEARGDRGNRETQYF.

This clone was detected a few times. The chain links TRBV7-9 to TRBJ2-3; TRBD2 might be the D (6 bases). Trimming took off 4 bases at V and 2 bases at J, with 16 bases between the two ends. The CDR3 is 16 residues long. Germline CDR1 reads SEHNR; CDR2 reads FQNEAQ (reference sequence). The CDR3 loop is CASSSTGTRNTDTQYF. The CDR3 region has the DNA TGTGCCAGCAGCTCAACCGGGACTCGGAACACAGATACGCAGTATTTT.

V gene TRBV7-2 combines with J gene TRBJ2-2; D is possibly TRBD1 (7 bases). The CDR3 totals 15 residues. CDR1 and CDR2 from the germline V gene are SGHTA and FQGNSA. The V end was cut by 5 bases, the J end by 5 bases, with 15 bases between. CDR3 nucleotides: TGTGCCAGCAGCCGATGGGCAGGGGGGACCGGGGAGCTGTTTTTT. Its translation is CASSRWAGGTGELFF.

The chain has TRBV19 and TRBJ2-3, with 8 bases that match TRBD1. Germline V gene data show CDR1 as LNHDA and CDR2 as SQIVND (reference sequence). The CDR3 has 16 residues. Germline trimming cut 4 bases from V and 6 bases from J; bases unmatched to any gene: 12. DNA of the CDR3: TGTGCCAGTAGTAAATTTGGGGCAGGGGGCAGCGATACGCAGTATTTT. Its translation: CASSKFGAGGSDTQYF.

The gene calls are TRBV10-3 and TRBJ1-1, with D maybe TRBD1 (5 bases). V gave up 6 bases and J gave up 1 base, with 12 bases separating them. Germline V gene data show CDR1 as ENHRY and CDR2 as SYGVKD. This CDR3 has 14 residues. Here the CDR3 reads CAIRDPGKNTEAFF. The CDR3 region has the DNA TGTGCCATCAGGGACCCAGGGAAGAACACTGAAGCTTTCTTT.

In this sample, this clone turned up once. This chain connects TRBV12-5 to TRBJ1-2; D gene uncertain. Germline assignment: CDR1 LGHNT and CDR2 FRNRAP. Trimming stripped 4 bases from V and 6 bases from J, with 15 bases between. This CDR3 is 14 amino acids long. The CDR3 bases are TGTGCTAGTGGTTCGGAGACTGGAGCTAATGGCTACACCTTC. As protein: CASGSETGANGYTF.

CDR3 loop: CHGRGGASTDTQYF. As DNA, the CDR3 is TGCCATGGCCGGGGGGGGGCTAGCACAGATACGCAGTATTTT. This chain joins TRBV29-1 and TRBJ2-3; 8 positions agree with TRBD2. Germline V gene lookup returns CDR1 SQVTM and CDR2 ANQGSEA. The CDR3 contains 14 residues.

This clone was counted once. The chain combines TRBV5-6 with TRBJ1-1; D remains ambiguous. The V and J ends lost 1 base and 1 base respectively, with 11 bases between them. The CDR3 is 15 amino acids. CDR1 is SGHDT, CDR2 YYEEEE, per germline. The CDR3 is CASSLSPGANTEAFF. The CDR3 region has the DNA TGTGCCAGCAGCTTGAGCCCCGGAGCGAACACTGAAGCTTTCTTT.

This clone has just one count. This chain connects TRBV13 to TRBJ2-3; 9 bases match TRBD2. This CDR3 is 17 amino acids long. Germline-derived CDR1 and CDR2 are PRHDT and FYEKMQ (reference sequence). The trim removed 5 bases at V and 2 bases at J, leaving 11 bases unmatched. Here the CDR3 DNA reads TGTGCCAGCAGCCCCGGGGTAGCGGGGGCCCACACAGATACGCAGTATTTT. Translation gives CASSPGVAGAHTDTQYF.

The rearrangement uses TRBV2 and TRBJ1-6; TRBD1 might be the D (6 bases). Germline V gives CDR1 SNHLY, CDR2 FYNNEI. The V gene lost 5 bases and the J gene lost 9 bases, with 14 bases spanning the gap. The CDR3 has 14 residues. The CDR3 DNA is TGTGCCAGCAGTCTACAGGGCTTCGGTTCACCCCTCCACTTT. This codes for CASSLQGFGSPLHF. The variable domain in full, completed from reference TRBV2 and TRBJ1-6, reads EPEVTQTPSHQVTQMGQEVILRCVPISNHLYFYWYRQILGQKVEFLVSFYNNEISEKSEIFDDQFSVERPDGSNFTLKIRSTKLEDSAMYFCASSLQGFGSPLHFGNGTRLTVT.

The gene calls are TRBV4-3 and TRBJ1-1; TRBD1 might be the D (6 bases). The CDR3 length is 16 residues. The V gene's germline CDR1 is LGHNA and CDR2 YSLEER. V was cut by 0 bases and J by 1 base, with 12 bases left in between. DNA of the CDR3: TGCGCCAGCAGCCAAGATGGGGGCGCGGCGAACACTGAAGCTTTCTTT. It specifies CASSQDGGAANTEAFF.

The V call is TRBV27, the J call TRBJ2-2, with D possibly matching TRBD1 (6 bases). CDR1 is MNHEY, CDR2 SMNVEV, per germline (reference sequence). Deletions cut 5 bases from V and 6 bases from J, with 13 bases between. The CDR3 sequence is 14 residues long. DNA of the CDR3: TGTGCCAGCAGTGGCCCGGGGACATCCGGGGAGCTGTTTTTT. Its protein is CASSGPGTSGELFF.

The chain combines TRBV9 with TRBJ2-6, with TRBD1 identical over 7 bases. Per germline, CDR1 SGDLS and CDR2 YYNGEE. With V trimmed by 3 bases and J by 0 bases, 12 bases remained unmatched. The CDR3 sequence is 19 residues long. Here the CDR3 DNA reads TGTGCCAGCAGCGCACCCCGGTACAGGGGTAACTCTGGGGCCAACGTCCTGACTTTC. This encodes CASSAPRYRGNSGANVLTF.

The chain recombines TRBV7-2 with TRBJ1-1; TRBD1 matches 8 bases. Germline V lookup: CDR1 SGHTA, CDR2 FQGNSA. The CDR3 contains 14 residues. The V and J ends lost 5 bases and 2 bases, in that order; junction bases with no gene match: 4. CDR3 in amino acids: CASSRQGLNTEAFF. The CDR3 DNA is TGTGCCAGCAGCCGACAGGGGCTAAACACTGAAGCTTTCTTT.

The chain joins TRBV9 to TRBJ2-4; TRBD2 matches 7 bases. Unmatched junction bases numbered 1, after V lost 0 bases and J lost 7 bases. Germline lookup yields CDR1 SGDLS and CDR2 YYNGEE. This CDR3 has 13 amino acids. CDR3 in DNA: TGTGCCAGCAGCGTAGGACTAGCCAACATTCAGTACTTC. The encoded protein is CASSVGLANIQYF.

This sequence joins TRBV6-1 and TRBJ2-7; TRBD1 matches at 7 bases. The length of the CDR3 is 13 residues. V lost 6 bases, J lost 4 bases, and 6 bases stayed unmatched. The germline gives CDR1 MNHNS, CDR2 SASEGT. CDR3 loop: CASSRTGEYEQYF. As DNA, the CDR3 is TGTGCCAGCAGCCGGACAGGAGAATACGAGCAGTACTTC.

The V and J genes are TRBV7-9 and TRBJ1-4; D is possibly TRBD1 (5 bases). Germline V gives CDR1 SEHNR, CDR2 FQNEAQ (reference sequence). CDR3 length equals 17 residues. V lost 2 bases, J lost 5 bases, and 18 bases lay in between. CDR3 amino acids: CASSLKRSSGGNEKLFF. The CDR3 DNA sequence: TGTGCCAGCAGCTTAAAGAGGTCGAGCGGGGGGAATGAAAAACTGTTTTTT. Supplemented by reference TRBV7-9 and TRBJ1-4, the full variable domain reads DTGVSQNPRHKITKRGQNVTFRCDPISEHNRLYWYRQTLGQGPEFLTYFQNEAQLEKSRLLSDRFSAERPKGSFSTLEIQRTEQGDSAMYLCASSLKRSSGGNEKLFFGSGTQLSVL.

This chain joins TRBV6-1 and TRBJ1-1; weak D call: TRBD1 (5 bases). CDR1 and CDR2 from the germline V gene are MNHNS and SASEGT. Trimming removed 4 bases at V and 0 bases at J, with 12 bases between. The CDR3 contains 15 residues. The CDR3 DNA reads TGTGCCAGCAGTGCGTCCAGGGTTATGAACACTGAAGCTTTCTTT. It specifies CASSASRVMNTEAFF.

The chain couples TRBV5-1 to TRBJ1-2; D gene unclear. This CDR3 is 14 amino acids long. Germline values: CDR1 SGHRS, CDR2 YFSETQ. Trimming shortened V by 0 bases and J by 8 bases, and 14 bases separated the two germline ends. CDR3 sequence (DNA): TGCGCCAGCAGCTTGGTTGCGGGGATGAAGGGCTACACCTTC. Translating it yields CASSLVAGMKGYTF.

A word on this clone: Other nucleotide sequences in the sample specify the same CDR3. CDR3 DNA sequence: TGTGCCAGTAGTATAGGCGGGACAGCCTCCTACGAGCAGTACTTC. It encodes CASSIGGTASYEQYF. V usage is TRBV19 and J usage is TRBJ2-7; D is possibly TRBD1 (7 bases). Per germline, CDR1 LNHDA and CDR2 SQIVND (reference sequence). This CDR3 contains 15 residues. Between the trimmed V and J ends, which lost 1 base and 0 bases, there was a span of 10 bases.

This rearrangement joins TRBV10-3 to TRBJ2-7; the match to TRBD2 covers 9 bases. From germline, CDR1 is ENHRY and CDR2 SYGVKD. Germline trimming cut 5 bases from V and 7 bases from J; bases unmatched to any gene: 6. This CDR3 has 13 residues. The CDR3 reads CAISRRTSEEQYF. The CDR3 DNA is TGTGCCATCAGTCGCCGGACTAGCGAGGAGCAGTACTTC.

Only a few counts were recorded for this clone. The same CDR3 also results from other DNA sequences found in this sample. The genes are TRBV27 and TRBJ1-1; D possibly corresponds to TRBD1 (5 bases). The length of the CDR3 is 12 residues. V was cut by 6 bases and J by 5 bases, with 10 bases left in between. CDR1 and CDR2 (germline): MNHEY, SMNVEV (reference sequence). The CDR3 sequence is CASSPKGTEAFF. The CDR3 DNA reads as TGTGCCAGCAGCCCGAAGGGGACTGAAGCTTTCTTT.